A selection of T cell receptor beta chains follows, all from one sample in a study of shared clonotypes between healthy human individuals. The method was immunoSEQ multiplex PCR; TCRdb's version includes in-frame clones alone and lacks a portion of them. Of about 2,100,000 clones listed, roughly 91% are singletons. Sequencing used naive CD8+ T cells from PBMCs. The receptor set was obtained from a man between 18 and 29 years old in good health. Some clones in this sample may be carry-over from other donors' samples. The conserved cysteine and the conserved F or W are not part of the CDR3 here.

v_call cdr3_aa
TRBV7-8 ASSPRNQPQH
TRBV4-1 ASSPVGQAYGYT
TRBV14 ASSQDPGYEQY
TRBV4-3 ASSQDLGRNGELF
TRBV30 AYTGAGANVLT
TRBV1 TSSQDASGQNTGELF
TRBV29-1 SGRGGSSYNEQF
TRBV12-5 ASGSGLENTGELF
TRBV29-1 SVASSGGYT
TRBV29-1 SVVGETQY
TRBV9 ASSPGGGGYEQY
TRBV5-3 ASSRNWEQF
TRBV7-8 ASSLLPAVGTEAF
TRBV6-1 ASSPRDSVYEQY
TRBV19 ASSIHQSHSNQPQH
TRBV6-4 ASSDWTAPDTQY
TRBV6-5 ASSYRVQGEKLF
TRBV7-2 ASSLFGWQETQY
TRBV4-2 ASSQESSIYEQY
TRBV29-1 SVYLGNEQF
TRBV18 ASSPIATNEKLF
TRBV9 ASSSFPLHNHQPQH
TRBV11-2 ASSLGVSLDRVTYEQY
TRBV7-9 ARGELVADTQY
TRBV27 ASSSGLAGGSYEQY
TRBV5-1 ASSVETASSGNTIY
TRBV7-8 ASSLIAGVEGDEQY
TRBV2 ASSELLDQPQH
TRBV27 ASSLLGGHGYT
TRBV11-2 ASSLRLSPESYEQY
TRBV18 ASSPGTGRNYEQY
TRBV27 ASRTGEETQY
TRBV19 ASSTTSGFSYEQY
TRBV29-1 SVRSSSTEAF
TRBV27 ASSLSGITYEQY
TRBV7-6 ASSLGRGTTYEQY
TRBV30 AWSGLTGVEEQY
TRBV28 ASSPTNREQY
TRBV11-2 ASSSEGAYNEQF
TRBV27 ASSPLLDGGVGGYGYT
TRBV5-6 ASSLQGATYNEQF
TRBV6-5 ASSYSRSGTEQY
TRBV7-3 ASSLKSQGTEAF
TRBV9 ASSAGTFNEQF
TRBV27 ASSFQLGTGELF
TRBV28 ASSSRLIGTSSYEQY
TRBV19 ASSIDGPGTGVTDTQY
TRBV19 ASMGTGLGNEQF
TRBV19 ASTPWTSGSRRGGELF
TRBV2 ASSERLAWGSSYEQY
TRBV19 ASSILAGAATGAAF
TRBV6-1 ASSVRSDQPQH
TRBV28 ASSLPDSEAF
TRBV27 ASSRIAGVDFNEQF